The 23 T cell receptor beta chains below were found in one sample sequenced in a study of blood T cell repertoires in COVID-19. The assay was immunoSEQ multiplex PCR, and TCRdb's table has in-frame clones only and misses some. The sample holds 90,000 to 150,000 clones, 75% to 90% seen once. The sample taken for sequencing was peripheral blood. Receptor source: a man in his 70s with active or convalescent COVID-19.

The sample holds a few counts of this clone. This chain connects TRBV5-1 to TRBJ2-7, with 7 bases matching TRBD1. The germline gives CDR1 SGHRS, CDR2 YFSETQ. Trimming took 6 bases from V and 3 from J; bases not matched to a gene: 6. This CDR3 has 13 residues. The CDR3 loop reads CASKPAGGYEQYF. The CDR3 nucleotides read TGCGCCAGCAAACCCGCAGGGGGCTACGAGCAGTACTTC.

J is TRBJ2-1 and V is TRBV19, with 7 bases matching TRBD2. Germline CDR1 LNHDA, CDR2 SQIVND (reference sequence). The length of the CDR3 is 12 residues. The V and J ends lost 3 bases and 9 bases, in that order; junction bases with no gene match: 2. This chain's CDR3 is CASSIPGGEQFF. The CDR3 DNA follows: TGTGCCAGTAGTATTCCGGGGGGTGAGCAGTTCTTC.

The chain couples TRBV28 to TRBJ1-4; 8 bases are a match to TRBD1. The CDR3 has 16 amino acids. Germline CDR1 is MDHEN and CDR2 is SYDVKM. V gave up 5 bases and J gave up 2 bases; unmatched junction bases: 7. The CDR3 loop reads CASSPGQGLTNEKLFF. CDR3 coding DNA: TGTGCCAGCAGTCCAGGACAGGGCCTTACTAATGAAAAACTGTTTTTT.

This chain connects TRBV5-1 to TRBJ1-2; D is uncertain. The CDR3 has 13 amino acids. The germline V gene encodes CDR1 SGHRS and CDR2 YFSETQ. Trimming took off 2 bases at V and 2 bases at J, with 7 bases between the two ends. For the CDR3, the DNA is TGCGCCAGCAGCTTAGAGGGAAACTATGGCTACACCTTC. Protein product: CASSLEGNYGYTF.

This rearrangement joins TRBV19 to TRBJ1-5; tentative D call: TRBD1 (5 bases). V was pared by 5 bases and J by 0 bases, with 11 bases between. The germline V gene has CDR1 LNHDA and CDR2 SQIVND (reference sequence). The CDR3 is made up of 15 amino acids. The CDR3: CASSSTVFSNQPQHF. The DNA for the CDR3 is TGTGCCAGTAGTTCGACAGTGTTTAGCAATCAGCCCCAGCATTTT.

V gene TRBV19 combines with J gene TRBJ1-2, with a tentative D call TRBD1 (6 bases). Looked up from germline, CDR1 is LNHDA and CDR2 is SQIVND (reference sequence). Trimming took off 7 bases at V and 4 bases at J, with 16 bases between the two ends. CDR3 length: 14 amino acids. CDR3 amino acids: CASMALDSIYGYTF. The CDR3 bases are TGTGCCAGTATGGCGCTGGACAGCATCTATGGCTACACCTTC. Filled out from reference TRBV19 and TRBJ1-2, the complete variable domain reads DGGITQSPKYLFRKEGQNVTLSCEQNLNHDAMYWYRQDPGQGLRLIYYSQIVNDFQKGDIAEGYSVSREKKESFPLTVTSAQKNPTAFYLCASMALDSIYGYTFGSGTRLTVV.

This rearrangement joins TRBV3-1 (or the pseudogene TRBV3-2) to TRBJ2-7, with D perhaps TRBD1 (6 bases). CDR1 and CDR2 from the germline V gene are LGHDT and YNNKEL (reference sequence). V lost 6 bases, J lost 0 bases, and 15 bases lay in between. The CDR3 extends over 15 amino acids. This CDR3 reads CASSYRETSSYEQYF. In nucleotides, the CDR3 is TGTGCCAGCAGTTACAGGGAAACGAGCTCCTACGAGCAGTACTTC.

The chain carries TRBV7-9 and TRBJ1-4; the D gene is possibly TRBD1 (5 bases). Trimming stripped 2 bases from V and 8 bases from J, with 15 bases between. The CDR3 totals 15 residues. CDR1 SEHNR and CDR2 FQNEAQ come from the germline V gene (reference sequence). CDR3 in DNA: TGTGCCAGCAGCTTAAAGGCAGGGATAGGGGAAAAACTGTTTTTT. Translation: CASSLKAGIGEKLFF.

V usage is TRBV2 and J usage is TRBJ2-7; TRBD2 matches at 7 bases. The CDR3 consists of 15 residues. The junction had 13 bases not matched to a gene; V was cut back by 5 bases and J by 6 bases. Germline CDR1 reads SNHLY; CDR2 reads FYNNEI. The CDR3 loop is CASSLMRGSSLEQYF. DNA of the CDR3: TGTGCCAGCAGTCTTATGCGCGGGAGTTCCCTCGAGCAGTACTTC.

The CDR3 sequence is CASSTTGYNEQFF. CDR3 nucleotide sequence: TGTGCCAGTAGTACTACAGGTTACAATGAGCAGTTCTTC. The J gene is TRBJ2-1, the V gene TRBV19; weak D call: TRBD1 (5 bases). This CDR3 is 13 amino acids long. Germline V gives CDR1 LNHDA, CDR2 SQIVND (reference sequence). Trimming took 4 bases from V and 4 from J, leaving 8 bases between them.

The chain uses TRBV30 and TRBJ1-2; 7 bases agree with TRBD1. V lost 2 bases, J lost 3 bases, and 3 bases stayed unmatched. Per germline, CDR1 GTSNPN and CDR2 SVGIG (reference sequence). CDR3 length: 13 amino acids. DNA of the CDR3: TGTGCCTGGAGTACCACAGGGGACTATGGCTACACCTTC. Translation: CAWSTTGDYGYTF.

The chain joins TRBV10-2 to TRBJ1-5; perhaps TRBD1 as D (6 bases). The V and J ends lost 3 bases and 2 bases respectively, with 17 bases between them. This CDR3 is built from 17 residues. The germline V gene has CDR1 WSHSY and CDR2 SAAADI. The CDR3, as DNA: TGCGCCAGCAGTGACGGTGAGCAGGGGATAGGCAATCAGCCCCAGCATTTT. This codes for CASSDGEQGIGNQPQHF.

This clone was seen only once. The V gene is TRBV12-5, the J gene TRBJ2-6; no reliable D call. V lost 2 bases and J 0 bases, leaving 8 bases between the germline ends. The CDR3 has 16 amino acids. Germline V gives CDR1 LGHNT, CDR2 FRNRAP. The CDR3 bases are TGTGCTAGTGGTTTGACGGTCGGCTCTGGGGCCAACGTCCTGACTTTC. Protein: CASGLTVGSGANVLTF.

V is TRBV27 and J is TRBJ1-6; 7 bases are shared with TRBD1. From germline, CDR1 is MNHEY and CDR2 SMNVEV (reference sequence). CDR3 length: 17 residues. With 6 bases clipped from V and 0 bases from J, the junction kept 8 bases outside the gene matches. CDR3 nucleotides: TGTGCCAGCAGCGCCCAGACAGGGAGCTCCTATAATTCACCCCTCCACTTT. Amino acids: CASSAQTGSSYNSPLHF.

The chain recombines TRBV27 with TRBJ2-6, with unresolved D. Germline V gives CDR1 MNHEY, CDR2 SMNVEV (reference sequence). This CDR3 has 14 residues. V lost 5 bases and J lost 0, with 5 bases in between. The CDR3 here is CASSPSSGANVLTF. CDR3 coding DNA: TGTGCCAGCAGTCCCTCCTCTGGGGCCAACGTCCTGACTTTC.

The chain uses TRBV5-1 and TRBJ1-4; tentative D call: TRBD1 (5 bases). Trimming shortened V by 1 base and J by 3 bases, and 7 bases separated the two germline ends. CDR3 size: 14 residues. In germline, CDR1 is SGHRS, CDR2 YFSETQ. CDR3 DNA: TGCGCCAGCAGCTTGCAGGGTCCTAATGAAAAACTGTTTTTT. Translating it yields CASSLQGPNEKLFF.

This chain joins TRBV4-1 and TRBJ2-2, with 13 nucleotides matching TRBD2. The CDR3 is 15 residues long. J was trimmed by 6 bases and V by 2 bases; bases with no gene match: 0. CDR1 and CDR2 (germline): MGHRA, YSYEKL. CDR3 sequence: CASSQTSGRAGELFF. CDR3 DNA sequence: TGCGCCAGCAGCCAAACTAGCGGGAGGGCCGGGGAGCTGTTTTTT.

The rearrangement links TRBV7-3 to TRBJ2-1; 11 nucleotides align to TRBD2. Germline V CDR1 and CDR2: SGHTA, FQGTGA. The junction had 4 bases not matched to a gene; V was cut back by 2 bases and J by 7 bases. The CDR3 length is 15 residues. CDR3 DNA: TGTGCCAGCAGCTTAGCGGCTAGCGGGAGGAATGAGCAGTTCTTC. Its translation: CASSLAASGRNEQFF.

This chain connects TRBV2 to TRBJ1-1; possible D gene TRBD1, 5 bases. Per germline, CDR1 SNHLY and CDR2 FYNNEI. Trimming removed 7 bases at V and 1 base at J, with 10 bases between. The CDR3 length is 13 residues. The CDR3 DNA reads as TGTGCCAGCATCTCTACAGGGAACACTGAAGCTTTCTTT. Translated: CASISTGNTEAFF.

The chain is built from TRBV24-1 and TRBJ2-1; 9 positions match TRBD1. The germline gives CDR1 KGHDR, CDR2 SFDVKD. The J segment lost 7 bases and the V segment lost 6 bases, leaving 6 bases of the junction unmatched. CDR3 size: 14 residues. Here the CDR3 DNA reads TGTGCCACCAGTACCCGGACAGGGGTGAATGAGCAGTTCTTC. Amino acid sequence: CATSTRTGVNEQFF.

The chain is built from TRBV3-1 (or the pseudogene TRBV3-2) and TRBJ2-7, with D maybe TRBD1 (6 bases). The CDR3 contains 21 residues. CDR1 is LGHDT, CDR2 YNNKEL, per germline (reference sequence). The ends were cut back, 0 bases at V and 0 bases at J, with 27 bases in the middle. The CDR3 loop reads CASSQDIPLTGKPTSSYEQYF. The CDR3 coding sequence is TGTGCCAGCAGCCAAGATATCCCTCTAACAGGGAAACCCACTAGCTCCTACGAGCAGTACTTC.

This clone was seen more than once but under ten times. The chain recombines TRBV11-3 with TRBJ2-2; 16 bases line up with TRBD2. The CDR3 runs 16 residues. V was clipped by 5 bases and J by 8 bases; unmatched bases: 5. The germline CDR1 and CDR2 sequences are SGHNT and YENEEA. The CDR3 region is CASSRGTSGRAGELFF. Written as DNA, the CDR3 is TGTGCCAGCAGCCGCGGGACTAGCGGGAGGGCAGGGGAGCTGTTTTTT.

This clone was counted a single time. The CDR3 sequence: CASGEYQSLPPGLAGETEQFF. The CDR3 coding sequence is TGTGCCAGCGGCGAATATCAGTCGCTCCCCCCGGGACTAGCGGGAGAAACTGAGCAGTTCTTC. The chain recombines TRBV28 with TRBJ2-1; 14 nucleotides match TRBD2. There are 21 residues in the CDR3. CDR1 is MDHEN, CDR2 SYDVKM, per germline. The V gene end was trimmed by 8 bases and the J gene end by 9 bases; junction bases not matched to a gene: 27.